This TCR beta chain comes out of a study of neoadjuvant nivolumab and ipilimumab in lung cancer. Sequenced by immunoSEQ multiplex PCR; TCRdb stores in-frame clones only, minus some. The table has some 2,200 clones, approximately 84% seen once; the top ten hold roughly a tenth. Whole-study results and caveats: Pathologic regression was not significantly tied to TCR clonality.

This clone was observed a handful of times. Its target is unknown. The sequence came from an adult with non-small cell lung cancer. Sequencing was performed on adjacent normal lung tissue, taken after neoadjuvant nivolumab, alone or with ipilimumab, at or shortly before surgery.

CDR3 sequence: CASSLRLAGGSAEQYF. The CDR3 DNA reads TGTGCCAGCAGCTTAAGACTAGCGGGAGGGTCTGCCGAGCAGTACTTC. J is TRBJ2-7 and V is TRBV11-2, with 14 positions matching TRBD2. The germline CDR1 and CDR2 sequences are SGHAT and FQNNGV. The CDR3 contains 16 residues. The V segment lost 2 bases and the J segment 6 bases; nucleotides outside the gene matches: 6.